These T cell receptor beta chains were read from a single sample in a study of long-term antiretroviral therapy in people with HIV. Profiling relied on immunoSEQ multiplex PCR, and the TCRdb table lists in-frame clones only, not all of them. The data show some 40,000 clones, less than 90% seen once. The sequencing used unsorted PBMCs, collected 1.2 years after starting antiretroviral therapy. These receptors came from a woman aged 45 to 65 with HIV. Both conserved end residues are part of each CDR3. Fields, in order: J gene, D gene, V gene, clone size, CDR3 protein, CDR3 DNA. D genes are given only for firm matches. Where a row states a size, it is once, few, many or the class of an expanded clone; other rows omit it.

TRBJ1-5,NA,TRBV10-3,NA,CAIRNQGEDQPQHF,TGTGCCATCAGGAACCAGGGAGAGGATCAGCCCCAGCATTTT
TRBJ2-7,TRBD2,TRBV4-2,NA,CASSREEGTLYEQYF,TGTGCCAGCAGTCGGGAGGAGGGCACCCTCTACGAGCAGTACTTC
TRBJ1-1,NA,TRBV2,NA,CASKLGSGLILMNTEAFF,TGTGCCAGCAAACTCGGGTCGGGACTAATACTTATGAACACTGAAGCTTTCTTT
TRBJ1-4,TRBD1,TRBV2,once,CASRVDRGDEKLFF,TGTGCCAGCCGGGTGGACAGGGGGGATGAAAAACTGTTTTTT
TRBJ2-7,TRBD2,TRBV5-4,NA,CASSLGAGGPYEQYF,TGTGCCAGCAGCTTGGGGGCGGGGGGTCCCTACGAGCAGTACTTC
TRBJ2-5,NA,TRBV5-1,NA,CASSLGIREETQYF,TGCGCCAGCAGCTTGGGAATTAGGGAAGAGACCCAGTACTTC
TRBJ1-1,TRBD1,TRBV6-1,once,CASRDRLLGGEAFF,TGTGCCAGCCGGGACAGGCTGCTTGGAGGGGAAGCTTTCTTT
TRBJ2-7,NA,TRBV27,NA,CASSLGAVLYEQYF,TGTGCCAGCAGTTTAGGGGCGGTTCTATACGAGCAGTACTTC
TRBJ2-7,NA,TRBV11-1,NA,CASSLEGRPLNEQYF,TGTGCCAGCAGCTTAGAAGGCAGACCCCTAAACGAGCAGTACTTC
TRBJ1-3,NA,TRBV11-2,NA,CASSRERSSGNTIYF,TGTGCCAGCAGCCGCGAGCGGAGCTCTGGAAACACCATATATTTT
TRBJ1-3,NA,TRBV7-9,few,CASSLVGGAAGNTIYF,TGTGCCAGCAGCTTAGTAGGAGGGGCCGCTGGAAACACCATATATTTT
TRBJ2-3,NA,TRBV29-1,NA,CSVDPGSTDTQYF,TGCAGCGTTGACCCGGGAAGCACAGATACGCAGTATTTT
TRBJ2-6,NA,TRBV4-3,NA,CASSQDWSGSVGANVLTF,TGCGCCAGCAGCCAAGATTGGTCGGGGTCGGTCGGGGCCAACGTCCTGACTTTC
TRBJ1-2,NA,TRBV6-6,NA,CASSYPDYGYTF,TGTGCCAGCAGTTACCCAGACTATGGCTACACCTTC
TRBJ1-1,NA,TRBV20-1,NA,CSARGMAQAFF,TGCAGTGCTAGAGGAATGGCCCAAGCTTTCTTT
TRBJ1-6,NA,TRBV4-3,NA,CASSQAQSSYNSPLHF,TGCGCCAGCAGCCAAGCCCAGAGCTCCTATAATTCACCCCTCCACTTT
TRBJ2-7,TRBD2,TRBV14,NA,CASSRELAGGLLEQYF,TGTGCCAGCAGCCGAGAACTAGCGGGGGGGCTTCTCGAGCAGTACTTC
TRBJ1-3,NA,TRBV5-1,NA,CASSLGWDQRGNTIYF,TGCGCCAGCAGCTTGGGATGGGACCAGCGTGGAAACACCATATATTTT
TRBJ1-3,NA,TRBV5-1,NA,CASRVETGNTIYF,TGCGCCAGCAGAGTCGAGACTGGAAACACCATATATTTT
TRBJ1-1,NA,TRBV5-6,NA,CASSLQGMNTEAFF,TGTGCCAGCAGCTTGCAGGGGATGAACACTGAAGCTTTCTTT
TRBJ2-3,NA,TRBV5-4,once,CASRREGGRRTDTQYF,TGTGCCAGCAGACGCGAAGGGGGGCGACGCACAGATACGCAGTATTTT
TRBJ1-2,NA,TRBV10-3,NA,CAISESSLAGGYTF,TGTGCCATCAGTGAGTCTTCGTTGGCCGGGGGCTACACCTTC
TRBJ1-2,NA,TRBV29-1,NA,CSVVRQGMHGYTF,TGCAGCGTTGTGCGTCAGGGGATGCATGGCTACACCTTC
TRBJ1-2,TRBD1,TRBV6-5,NA,CASSFTGQGGYGYTF,TGTGCCAGCAGTTTCACCGGACAGGGGGGATATGGCTACACCTTC
TRBJ1-1,TRBD1,TRBV5-1,NA,CASTLQGMNTEAFF,TGCGCCAGCACCCTACAGGGGATGAACACTGAAGCTTTCTTT
TRBJ1-2,TRBD1,TRBV19,NA,CASSPKQGEIYGYTF,TGTGCCAGTAGTCCGAAACAGGGGGAAATCTATGGCTACACCTTC